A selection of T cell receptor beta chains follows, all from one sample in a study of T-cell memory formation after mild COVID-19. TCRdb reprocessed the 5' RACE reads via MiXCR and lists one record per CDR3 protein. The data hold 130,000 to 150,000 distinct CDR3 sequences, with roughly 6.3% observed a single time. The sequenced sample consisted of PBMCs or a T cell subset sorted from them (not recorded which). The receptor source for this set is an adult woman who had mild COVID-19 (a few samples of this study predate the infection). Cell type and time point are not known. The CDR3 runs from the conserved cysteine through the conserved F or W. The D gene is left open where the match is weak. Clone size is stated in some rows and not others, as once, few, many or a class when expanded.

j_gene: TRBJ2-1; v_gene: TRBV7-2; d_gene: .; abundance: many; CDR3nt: TGTGCCAGCAGCCCATTAAACAGGGTTGCCCATGAGCAGTTCTTC; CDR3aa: CASSPLNRVAHEQFF
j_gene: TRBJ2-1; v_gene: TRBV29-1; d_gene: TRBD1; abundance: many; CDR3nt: TGCAGCGGACATGACAGGGCCTACAATGAGCAGTTCTTC; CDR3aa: CSGHDRAYNEQFF
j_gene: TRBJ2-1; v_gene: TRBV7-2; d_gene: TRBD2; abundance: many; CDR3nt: TGTGCCAGCTCCGGAAAGCGGGAGGGGGAGCAGTTCTTC; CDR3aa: CASSGKREGEQFF
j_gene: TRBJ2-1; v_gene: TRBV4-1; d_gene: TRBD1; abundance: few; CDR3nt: TGCGCCAGCAGCCGACTCGAACTAGGGACAGCAGAGCCGTTCTTC; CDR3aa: CASSRLELGTAEPFF
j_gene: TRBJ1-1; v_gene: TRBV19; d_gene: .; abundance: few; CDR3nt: TGTGCCAGTAGTCCCGGGAGGATGAGGGACACTGAAGCTTTCTTT; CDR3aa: CASSPGRMRDTEAFF
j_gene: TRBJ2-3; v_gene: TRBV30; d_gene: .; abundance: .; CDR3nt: TGTGCCTGGAGTACAACCGGCACAGATACGCAGTATTTT; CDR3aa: CAWSTTGTDTQYF
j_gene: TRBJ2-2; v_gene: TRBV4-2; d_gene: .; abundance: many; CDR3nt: TGTGCCAGCAGCCAAGAATTTCGGGGAGCGAACACCGGGGAGCTGTTTTTT; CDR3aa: CASSQEFRGANTGELFF
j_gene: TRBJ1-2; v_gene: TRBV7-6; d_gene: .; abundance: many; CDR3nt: TGTGCCAGCAGCTTAGCGCAGGGTGGGCATGGCTACACCTTC; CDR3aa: CASSLAQGGHGYTF
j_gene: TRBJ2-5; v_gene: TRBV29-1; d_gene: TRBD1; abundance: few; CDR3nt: TGCAGCGTCCGGGACAGGGGGCTCACAGAGACCCAGTACTTC; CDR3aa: CSVRDRGLTETQYF
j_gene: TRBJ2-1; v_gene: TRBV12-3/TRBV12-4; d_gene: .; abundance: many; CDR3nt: TGTGCCAGCAGCCGACTTCAGACTAGGACTGGAGGCGAGGAGCAGTTCTTC; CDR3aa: CASSRLQTRTGGEEQFF
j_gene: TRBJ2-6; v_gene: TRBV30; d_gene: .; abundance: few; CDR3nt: TGTGCCTGGAGTGTACGGGGTGGGGCCAACGTCCTGACTTTC; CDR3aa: CAWSVRGGANVLTF
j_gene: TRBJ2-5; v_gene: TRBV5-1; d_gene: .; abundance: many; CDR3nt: TGCGCCAGCAGGGAGCTGCAAGAGACCCAGTACTTC; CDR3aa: CASRELQETQYF